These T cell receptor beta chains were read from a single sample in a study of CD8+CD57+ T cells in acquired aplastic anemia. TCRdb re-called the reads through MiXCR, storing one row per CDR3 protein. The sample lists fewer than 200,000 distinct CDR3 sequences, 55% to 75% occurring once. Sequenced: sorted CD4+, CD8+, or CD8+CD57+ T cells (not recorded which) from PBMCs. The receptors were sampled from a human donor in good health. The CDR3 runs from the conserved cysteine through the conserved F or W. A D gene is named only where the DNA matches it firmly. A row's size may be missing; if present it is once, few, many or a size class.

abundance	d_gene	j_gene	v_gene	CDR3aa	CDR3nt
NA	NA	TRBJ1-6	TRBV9	CASSVESSYNSPLHF	TGTGCCAGCAGCGTAGAGAGCTCCTATAATTCACCCCTCCACTTT
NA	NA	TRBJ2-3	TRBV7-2	CASSLFGHTDTQYF	TGTGCCAGCAGCTTATTCGGACACACAGATACGCAGTATTTT
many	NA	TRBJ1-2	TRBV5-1	CASSPRGEDGYTF	TGCGCCAGCAGCCCCCGGGGGGAGGATGGCTACACCTTC
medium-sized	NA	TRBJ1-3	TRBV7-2	CASSLVGPLGNTIYF	TGTGCCAGCAGCTTAGTGGGGCCTTTGGGAAACACCATATATTTT
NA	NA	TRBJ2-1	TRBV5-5	CASSPDWLYNEQFF	TGTGCCAGCAGCCCGGACTGGCTCTACAATGAGCAGTTCTTC
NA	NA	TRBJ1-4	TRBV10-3	CAISGGTREKLFF	TGTGCCATCAGTGGCGGGACGAGGGAAAAACTGTTTTTT
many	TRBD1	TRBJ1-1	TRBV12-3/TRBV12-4	CASSLYRGYTEAFF	TGTGCCAGCAGTTTATACAGGGGGTACACTGAAGCTTTCTTT
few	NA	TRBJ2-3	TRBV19	CASRADTQYF	TGTGCCAGTAGGGCAGATACGCAGTATTTT
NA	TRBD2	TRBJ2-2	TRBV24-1	CATSDWTSGVLAGELFF	TGTGCCACCAGTGATTGGACTAGCGGAGTTTTGGCCGGGGAGCTGTTTTTT
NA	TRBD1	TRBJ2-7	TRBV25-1	CASSSLFRDSQHEQYF	TGTGCCAGCAGCTCGCTCTTCCGGGACAGCCAGCACGAGCAGTACTTC
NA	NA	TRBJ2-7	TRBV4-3	CASSQGDGGYEQYF	TGCGCCAGCAGCCAAGGAGACGGCGGCTACGAGCAGTACTTC
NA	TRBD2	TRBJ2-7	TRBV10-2	CASSPLAGKYEQYF	TGCGCCAGCAGTCCGCTAGCGGGGAAGTACGAGCAGTACTTC
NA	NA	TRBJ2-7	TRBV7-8	CASSTRASSYEQYF	TGTGCCAGCAGCACCCGGGCGAGCTCCTACGAGCAGTACTTC
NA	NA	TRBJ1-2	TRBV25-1	CASSTGPHSDGYTF	TGTGCCAGCAGCACAGGGCCACACTCTGATGGCTACACCTTC
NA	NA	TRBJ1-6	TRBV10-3	CAISEWIWTRDNSPLHF	TGTGCCATCAGTGAGTGGATTTGGACAAGGGATAATTCACCCCTCCACTTT
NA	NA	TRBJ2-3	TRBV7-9	CASSFGGASDTQYF	TGTGCCAGCAGCTTTGGCGGGGCCTCAGATACGCAGTATTTT
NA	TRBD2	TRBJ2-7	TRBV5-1	CASRSSGGYEQYF	TGCGCCAGCAGATCCTCGGGGGGATACGAGCAGTACTTC
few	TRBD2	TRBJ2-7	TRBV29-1	CSAAGLALEQYF	TGCAGCGCAGCGGGGCTAGCGTTGGAGCAGTACTTC
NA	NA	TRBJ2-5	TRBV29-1	CSTWDRGRSGAEQETQYF	TGCAGCACGTGGGACAGAGGCCGGTCGGGGGCTGAACAAGAGACCCAGTACTTC
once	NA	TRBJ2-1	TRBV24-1	CATSTRTDTQFF	TGTGCCACCAGTACGCGGACAGATACGCAGTTCTTC
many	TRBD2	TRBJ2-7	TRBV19	CASSFLAGASSTYEQYF	TGTGCCAGTAGTTTCCTAGCGGGAGCCTCCAGTACCTACGAGCAGTACTTC
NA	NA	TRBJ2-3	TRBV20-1	CSASLSVGGDPSTDTQYF	TGCAGTGCTAGCCTAAGTGTGGGTGGCGATCCTAGCACAGATACGCAGTATTTT
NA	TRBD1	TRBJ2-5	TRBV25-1	CASSPPRTGLGKAQYF	TGTGCCAGCAGCCCCCCCAGGACAGGTCTGGGGAAGGCCCAGTACTTC
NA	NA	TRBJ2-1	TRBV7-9	CASSATLSVGEQFF	TGTGCCAGCAGCGCCACTCTATCCGTCGGGGAGCAGTTCTTC
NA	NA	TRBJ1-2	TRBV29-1	CSVEEGISGKGRYGYTF	TGCAGCGTTGAAGAGGGAATTTCAGGGAAAGGTCGCTATGGCTACACCTTC
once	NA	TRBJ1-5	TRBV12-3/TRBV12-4	CASSLEGRRPQHF	TGTGCCAGCAGTTTAGAGGGGCGGAGGCCCCAGCATTTT
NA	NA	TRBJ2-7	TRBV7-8	CASSLGRVVAYEQYF	TGTGCCAGCAGCTTAGGAAGGGTTGTTGCCTACGAGCAGTACTTC
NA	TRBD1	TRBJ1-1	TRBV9	CASSQGTANTEAFF	TGTGCCAGCAGCCAAGGGACAGCGAACACTGAAGCTTTCTTT
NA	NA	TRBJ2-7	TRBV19	CASSLVSSSHEQYF	TGTGCCAGTAGTTTGGTATCGAGTTCCCACGAGCAGTACTTC
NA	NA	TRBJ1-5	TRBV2	CASRAVQINSNQPQHF	TGTGCCAGCAGGGCCGTGCAAATTAATAGCAATCAGCCCCAGCATTTT
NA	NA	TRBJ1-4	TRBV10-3	CAISDSEEGEKLFF	TGTGCCATCAGTGACTCGGAAGAGGGTGAAAAACTGTTTTTT
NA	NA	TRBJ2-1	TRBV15	CATSTERAGGYNEQFF	TGTGCCACCAGCACAGAACGGGCTGGGGGGTACAATGAGCAGTTCTTC
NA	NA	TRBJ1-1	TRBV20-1	CSARDIRGKAFF	TGCAGTGCTAGAGATATTAGAGGAAAAGCTTTCTTT
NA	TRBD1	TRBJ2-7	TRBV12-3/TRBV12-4	CASSLGTGANYEQYF	TGTGCCAGCAGTTTAGGGACAGGGGCAAACTACGAGCAGTACTTC
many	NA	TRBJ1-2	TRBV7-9	CASSPSVDSLDYGYTF	TGTGCCAGCAGCCCGTCGGTGGACAGCTTAGACTATGGCTACACCTTC
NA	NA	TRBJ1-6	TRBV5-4	CASSLGDPNSPLHF	TGTGCCAGCAGCTTAGGGGACCCGAATTCACCCCTCCACTTT
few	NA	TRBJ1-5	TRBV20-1	CSARTLAGDTGMDQPQHF	TGCAGTGCTAGAACCCTAGCGGGTGACACAGGGATGGATCAGCCCCAGCATTTT
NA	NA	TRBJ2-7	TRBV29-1	CSVTTYEQYF	TGCAGCGTTACGACCTACGAGCAGTACTTC
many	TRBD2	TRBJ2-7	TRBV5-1	CASSLGLAETYEQYF	TGCGCCAGCAGCTTGGGACTAGCGGAGACCTACGAGCAGTACTTC
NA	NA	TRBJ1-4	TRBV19	CATTDTRATNEKLFF	TGTGCCACAACCGATACGAGGGCAACTAATGAAAAACTGTTTTTT
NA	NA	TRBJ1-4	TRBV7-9	CASSPHGEKLFF	TGTGCCAGCAGCCCACACGGGGAAAAACTGTTTTTT
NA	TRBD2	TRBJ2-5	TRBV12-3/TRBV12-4	CASSATSPWTAQYF	TGTGCCAGCAGTGCGACTAGCCCTTGGACGGCCCAGTACTTC
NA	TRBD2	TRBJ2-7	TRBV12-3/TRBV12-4	CASSLGGVPPYEQYF	TGTGCCAGCAGTTTGGGGGGGGTCCCACCCTACGAGCAGTACTTC
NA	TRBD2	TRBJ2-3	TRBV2	CASSERPSGTSTDTQYF	TGTGCCAGCAGTGAACGGCCTAGCGGAACTAGCACAGATACGCAGTATTTT
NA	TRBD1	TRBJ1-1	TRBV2	CASRDRGTTEAFF	TGTGCCAGCAGGGACAGGGGAACCACTGAAGCTTTCTTT
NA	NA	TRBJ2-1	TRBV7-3	CASSLTSDMVEQFF	TGTGCCAGCAGCTTAACATCGGACATGGTTGAGCAGTTCTTC
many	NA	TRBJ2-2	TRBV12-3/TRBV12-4	CASTVLLTSPGELFF	TGTGCCAGCACCGTACTCCTAACTTCCCCCGGGGAGCTGTTTTTT
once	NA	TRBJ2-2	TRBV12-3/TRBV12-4	CASGRASNTGELFF	TGTGCTAGTGGTCGGGCCTCGAACACCGGGGAGCTGTTTTTT
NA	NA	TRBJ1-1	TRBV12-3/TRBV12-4	CASSSRTRENEAFF	TGTGCCAGCAGTTCACGAACACGGGAAAATGAAGCTTTCTTT